This paragraph covers one T cell receptor (beta chain) sequence. There is no known antigen for this receptor. Per-base quality was not reported, and no clone a single base away is much larger than it. The germline ends are 7 bases apart after V is trimmed by 5 bases and J by 5 bases. The germline V gene provides CDR1 ENHRY and CDR2 SYGVKD. Measured from the cysteine to the phenylalanine, the CDR3 is 11 residues long. Only the CDR3 part of the read is kept: 33 bases, read in frame from the first base. The time point label, as the study defines it: cycle 4 day 1 (C4D1), after less than 7 weeks of nivolumab. All trial patients had relapsed after autologous stem cell transplantation, with cohorts A, B and C differing in prior brentuximab vedotin exposure. The trial cohort included 56 patients with relapsed/refractory classical Hodgkin lymphoma, and each patient had a best overall response of complete response, partial response or progressive disease. Trial patients were treated with single-agent nivolumab in the multi-cohort phase II CheckMate 205 trial. An independent review committee assessed best overall response using the 2007 International Working Group response criteria. Trial PBMCs were collected just before the start of nivolumab (C1D1) and during therapy at cycle 2 day 1 and cycle 4 day 1. Peripheral blood was collected in 8 mL Vacutainer Cell Preparation Tubes, from which PBMCs were isolated by centrifugation and then cryopreserved.

Genomic DNA was extracted with the Qiagen DNeasy kit from unsorted PBMCs and from negatively selected CD4+ and CD8+ fractions. Amplification of TCR beta CDR3 regions was done by immunoSEQ multiplex PCR with primers that anneal to V and J segments. Amplification bias was minimized using a synthetic immune receptor repertoire, and residual bias was removed computationally after sequencing. The source study handled its data this way. Repertoire diversity was quantified as the Shannon entropy index using custom Python scripts. Unsorted, CD4+ and CD8+ repertoires were analyzed separately, except for combined analyses in which CD4+ and CD8+ sequences were merged in silico. A clone counted as expanded when the clone's frequency after treatment rose at least 2-fold relative to C1D1, and clones undetected at baseline were given a pseudocount of 0.5. Clones with 0 or 1 copy at C1D1 were classified as singleton clones, and clones with 2 or more copies were classified as non-singleton clones. By matching protein sequences in sorted samples from the same patient, clones expanded in unsorted samples were annotated as CD4+, CD8+ or unknown. Diversity changes from C1D1 to C4D1 were tested in paired samples using Wilcoxon tests. Not all clones reach the TCRdb copy of this immuneACCESS table, which keeps in-frame sequences only. Checked studies attribute under half of the gap to unresolved V genes and leave the rest unexplained. V and J calls and clone size are copied from that table; D and trimming were computed from the DNA. The table for this sample lists tens of thousands of clones; over 70% of them were counted only once. The ten largest clonotypes hold approximately 18% of the sample.

This record belongs to a study of PD-1 blockade in classical Hodgkin lymphoma (dated by TCRdb to the early 2020s). Study-level background: Nivolumab dosing was 3 mg/kg intravenously every 2 weeks, continuing until either disease progression or unacceptable toxicity. A peripheral blood immune signature of response to PD-1 blockade in classical Hodgkin lymphoma was defined using TCR beta sequencing and CyTOF.

Points the paper makes about the study in general: The study was limited to a single clinical trial cohort, and causes of repertoire differences, possibly disease activity or prior therapy, remained undefined. Baseline TCR diversity was reported to be lower in newly diagnosed patients than in healthy donors, and even lower in relapsed/refractory patients. A significant rise by C4D1 was seen in CD4+ but not CD8+ TCR diversity (p=0.0027 vs p=0.16), with the rise being most apparent in complete responders (p=0.02). Lower diversity was observed in patients in whom nivolumab was started less than 1 year after ASCT, and these patients were excluded from later analyses so that confounding by immune reconstitution would be avoided. Among trial patients, those achieving complete response had baseline diversity similar to that of newly diagnosed patients, while diversity was significantly lower in partial responders and progressors.

The chain uses TRBV10-3 and TRBJ2-7, with no reliable assignment of the D segment. The clonotype comes from a human donor with classical Hodgkin lymphoma. This sample comprised peripheral blood mononuclear cells (PBMCs), obtained before the fourth cycle of nivolumab. The nucleotide sequence reads as follows: TGTGCCATCAGTCTACAGAACGAGCAGTACTTC. Its translation reads: CAISLQNEQYF.